This note documents a single TCR beta chain sequence. Germline assignment: CDR1 WNHNN and CDR2 SYGVQD (reference sequence). The CDR3 consists of 16 residues. V lost 0 bases to trimming and J lost 1 base, with 12 bases between them. This entry comes from a study of OX40 agonist ivuxolimab in advanced cancers. Produced via immunoSEQ multiplex PCR; TCRdb's table is partial and in-frame only. This table holds 75,000 to 100,000 clones, roughly 87% found once. Sequences were derived from CD4+ or CD8+ T cells sorted from blood, sampled in a trial of the OX40 agonist ivuxolimab. The clonotype was recovered from an adult with an advanced solid tumor such as melanoma, head and neck, liver or kidney cancer. The chain combines TRBV10-1 with TRBJ2-5, with no clear D. As DNA, the CDR3 is TGCGCCAGCAGTGAGTCTTTGGTGGCGAGCCAAGAGACCCAGTACTTC. Protein sequence: CASSESLVASQETQYF.